The next 30 T cell receptor beta chains were all read from a single sample in a study of tumor and adjacent non-tumor tissue in lung cancer. A modified ARM-PCR protocol with three rounds of nested PCR amplified TCRbeta. TCRdb fed the multiplex PCR reads into MiXCR, producing one record per CDR3 protein. The sample has approximately 120,000 distinct CDR3 sequences; 60% to 80% are singletons. The template was RNA from unsorted bulk tissue. Distant lung tissue was collected more than 3 cm away from the tumor edge. Sequenced: distant non-tumor lung tissue. These receptors originate from a man between 60 and 70 years old with non-small cell lung cancer.

Concerning this clonotype itself: This likely comes from a read error, as the CDR3 has no conserved phenylalanine or tryptophan at its end. The V and J genes are TRBV12-3 or TRBV12-4 and TRBJ2-7, with 12 bases matching TRBD2. The CDR3 runs 15 residues. Germline trimming cut 7 bases from V and 3 bases from J; bases unmatched to any gene: 7. CDR3 DNA: TGTGCCAGCAAACCTAGCGGGAGGGTTTTCTACGAGCAGTACCTC. Translation gives CASKPSGRVFYEQYL.

As to this clonotype: Given the absence of the conserved phenylalanine or tryptophan at the CDR3 end, a read error is likely. DNA for the CDR3: TGCGCCAGCAGCCAAGAGGGGCATTCACCCCTCCACTCT. Protein: CASSQEGHSPLHS. This chain connects TRBV4-1 to TRBJ1-6, with D possibly being TRBD1 (5 bases). Germline V gene sequence: CDR1 MGHRA, CDR2 YSYEKL. Trimming removed 0 bases at V and 8 bases at J, with 5 bases between. The CDR3 is 13 residues long.

This clonotype has only one observation. A junction end diverges from the germline sequence, so it may reflect a read error. This chain joins TRBV29-1 and TRBJ1-5; maybe TRBD1 (6 bases). The germline gives CDR1 SQVTM, CDR2 ANQGSEA. The CDR3 sequence is 13 residues long. The CDR3 spells CSVRQVRNQSQHF. In DNA form, the CDR3 reads TGCAGCGTGCGACAGGTCCGCAATCAGTCCCAGCATTTT.

To note about this clonotype: It is likely a read error, because the conserved phenylalanine at the end of the CDR3 is missing. The chain combines TRBV11-1 with TRBJ2-7; D is ambiguous. V lost 8 bases, J lost 5 bases, and 16 bases lay in between. Germline V gene sequence: CDR1 SGHAT, CDR2 FQDESV (reference sequence). The CDR3 is 13 residues long. In nucleotides, the CDR3 is TGTGCCAGCGCCGTTGACCGGTTGGACGAGCAGTACCTT. Encoded protein: CASAVDRLDEQYL.

This clonotype turned up a few times. Mismatch with germline at one junction end may stem from a read error. The V gene is TRBV11-3, the J gene TRBJ2-2; D possibly corresponds to TRBD2 (5 bases). Germline loops: CDR1 SGHNT, CDR2 YENEEA. The CDR3 totals 15 residues. This CDR3 reads CASSKDRALTGELLF. CDR3 coding DNA: TGTGCCAGCAGCAAGGATAGGGCTCTCACCGGGGAGCTGCTTTTT. Full variable domain (outside the CDR3, taken from reference TRBV11-3 and TRBJ2-2): EAGVVQSPRYKIIEKKQPVAFWCNPISGHNTLYWYLQNLGQGPELLIRYENEEAVDDSQLPKDRFSAERLKGVDSTLKIQPAELGDSAVYLCASSKDRALTGELLFGEGSRLTVL.

A word on this clonotype: At one boundary the junction diverges from the germline segment, which might be a read error. The chain combines TRBV11-3 with TRBJ1-1, with D perhaps TRBD1 (6 bases). There are 14 residues in the CDR3. Per the germline V gene, CDR1 is SGHNT and CDR2 is YENEEA. The CDR3 DNA is TGTGTCAGCGGCTTAGGCCAGGGGAAGACTGAAGCTTTCTTC. Its translation is CVSGLGQGKTEAFF.

Notes on this clonotype: Sequence at one end of the junction differs from germline and may be a read error. This chain joins TRBV20-1 and TRBJ2-3; 10 bases match TRBD2. The CDR3 runs to 17 residues. From germline, CDR1 is DFQATT and CDR2 SNEGSKA (reference sequence). The CDR3, as DNA: TGCAGTTCTAGTCGGCTGACTAGCGGGTCTAGCACAGATACGCAGTATTTT. This codes for CSSSRLTSGSSTDTQYF.

Remarks on this clonotype: It is likely a read error, because the conserved phenylalanine at the end of the CDR3 is missing. The chain joins TRBV20-1 to TRBJ1-1, with 8 bases identical to TRBD1. The CDR3 totals 14 residues. V lost 4 bases and J lost 6; bases outside the gene matches: 10. Germline V gene lookup returns CDR1 DFQATT and CDR2 SNEGSKA (reference sequence). CDR3 bases: TGCAGTGCTATTATGGGCAGGGGGCTCCCTGAAGCTTTCTTA. Protein product: CSAIMGRGLPEAFL.

This clonotype was recorded many times. V gene TRBV29-1 combines with J gene TRBJ2-3; D might be TRBD2 (6 bases). Per germline, CDR1 SQVTM and CDR2 ANQGSEA. Between the trimmed V and J ends, which lost 6 bases and 1 base, there was a span of 11 bases. The CDR3 is 13 amino acids. The chain's CDR3 is CSVEGRRTDTQYF. Written as DNA, the CDR3 is TGCAGCGTGGAGGGGAGGCGCACAGATACGCAGTATTTT.

In regard to this clonotype: A junction boundary mismatches the germline segment, possibly from a read error. Here the CDR3 reads CASSQFSGGLTDMQYF. DNA of the CDR3: TGCGCCAGCAGCCAATTTTCGGGGGGTTTGACAGATATGCAGTATTTT. The rearrangement joins TRBV4-3 to TRBJ2-3; 7 bases are a match to TRBD2. This CDR3 has 16 residues. CDR1 and CDR2 from the germline V gene are LGHNA and YSLEER.

This clonotype was picked up many times. J is TRBJ1-6 and V is TRBV6-5; maybe TRBD1 (5 bases). The V gene lost 0 bases and the J gene lost 10 bases, with 19 bases spanning the gap. Germline lookup yields CDR1 MNHEY and CDR2 SVGAGI. This CDR3 is 17 amino acids long. In DNA, the CDR3 is TGTGCCAGCAGTTACTCTCCGCAGGGAGTTGGAGGATCACCCCTCCACTTT. Translation: CASSYSPQGVGGSPLHF.

In regard to this clonotype: A read error may be the cause here, since a much bigger clone is one base away. This rearrangement joins TRBV20-1 to TRBJ2-1; D uncertain. V lost 3 bases to trimming and J lost 12 bases, with 15 bases between them. Germline V gene lookup returns CDR1 DFQATT and CDR2 SNEGSKA (reference sequence). This CDR3 spans 12 amino acids. The CDR3: CSASSAIDLQFF. The DNA of the CDR3 is TGCAGTGCTAGTTCGGCTATCGATTTGCAGTTCTTC.

This clonotype was counted a single time. The chain has TRBV6-2 or TRBV6-3 and TRBJ1-2, with 7 bases fitting TRBD1. This CDR3 region has 14 residues. Germline V gene sequence: CDR1 MNHEY, CDR2 SVGEGT. Unmatched junction bases numbered 13, after V lost 5 bases and J lost 10 bases. CDR3 sequence: CASSLRNRGRDYTF. The CDR3 DNA follows: TGTGCCAGCAGTCTCCGGAACAGGGGTCGTGACTACACCTTC.

This clonotype was detected a few times. CDR3 sequence: CASSSDGAWESQYF. CDR3 nucleotides: TGTGCCAGCAGCTCAGACGGAGCTTGGGAATCCCAGTACTTC. This chain joins TRBV11-2 and TRBJ2-5; no definite D call. With 4 bases removed from V and 9 bases from J, the gap between germline ends came to 18 bases. This CDR3 is built from 14 residues. CDR1 is SGHAT, CDR2 FQNNGV, per germline.

Turning to this clonotype: The missing conserved phenylalanine or tryptophan at the end of this CDR3 makes a read error likely. The chain recombines TRBV29-1 with TRBJ2-6; the D gene could be TRBD1 or TRBD2 (5 bases each). The CDR3 is 20 residues long. The germline V gene encodes CDR1 SQVTM and CDR2 ANQGSEA. The DNA of the CDR3 is TGCAGACCTCTAGACCCTACAGGAAGGGCGGGTTCTTCTGGGACCAACGTCCTGACTCTC. The encoded protein is CRPLDPTGRAGSSGTNVLTL.

The chain couples TRBV6-5 to TRBJ2-3; 7 bases match TRBD2. V shed 2 bases and J 8 bases; nucleotides not matched to a gene: 13. The CDR3 runs 16 residues. Per germline, CDR1 MNHEY and CDR2 SVGAGI. The CDR3 loop is CASSYQGGSSTGTQYF. In nucleotides, the CDR3 is TGTGCCAGCAGTTACCAGGGCGGGAGTAGCACTGGTACGCAGTATTTT.

To note about this clonotype: A much more abundant neighbour one base away suggests this may be a read error. The rearrangement uses TRBV20-1 and TRBJ2-7, with D possibly TRBD1 on 5 matching bases. The CDR3 is made up of 16 amino acids. V was pared by 1 base and J by 4 bases, with 20 bases between. CDR1 DFQATT and CDR2 SNEGSKA come from the germline V gene (reference sequence). CDR3 sequence reads: CSARVTRAGMMYEQYF. The CDR3, as DNA: TGCAGTGCTAGAGTAACAAGGGCAGGGATGATGTACGAGCAGTACTTC.

The rearrangement links TRBV7-9 to TRBJ2-3; 11 bases map to TRBD2. V lost 5 bases, J lost 2 bases, and 12 bases stayed unmatched. CDR3 length: 18 residues. CDR1 and CDR2 from the germline V gene are SEHNR and FQNEAQ (reference sequence). This CDR3 is CASSKGPGTSGLTDTQYF. The CDR3 DNA sequence: TGTGCCAGCAGCAAAGGGCCCGGGACTAGCGGTCTCACAGATACGCAGTATTTT.

This clonotype has just one count. Given a much more abundant clone one base away, this may be a read error. J is TRBJ1-1 and V is TRBV18; D remains unclear. Germline values: CDR1 KGHSH, CDR2 LQKENI. V was shortened by 3 bases and J by 7 bases, with 15 bases between the two germline ends. The CDR3 is 14 amino acids. The CDR3, as DNA: TGTGCCAGCTCACCCGAAATGGACTCTGATGAAGCTTTCTTT. It yields the protein CASSPEMDSDEAFF.

A note on this clonotype: One end of the junction is discordant with germline, which a read error may explain. The chain has TRBV6-2 or TRBV6-3 and TRBJ2-2; TRBD2 agrees at 7 bases. CDR3 length equals 15 residues. Looked up from germline, CDR1 is MNHEY and CDR2 is SVGEGT. In DNA form, the CDR3 reads TGTGTCAGCAGCCCACTAGCGCGAGGGTCCGGTGAGCTGTTTTTT. Amino acids: CVSSPLARGSGELFF.

To note about this clonotype: Without the conserved terminal phenylalanine or tryptophan, this CDR3 likely stems from a read error. The chain combines TRBV19 with TRBJ1-1, with D hard to call. V was pared by 7 bases and J by 1 base, with 10 bases between. From germline, CDR1 is LNHDA and CDR2 SQIVND (reference sequence). The CDR3 runs to 13 residues. The CDR3 loop reads CASTQSGNTEAFL. DNA of the CDR3: TGTGCCAGTACTCAATCGGGGAACACTGAAGCTTTCTTA.

On this clonotype: It may be a read error: a sequence one base away is much more abundant. CDR3 region: CGAKGDSSQYF. Written as DNA, the CDR3 is TGCGGTGCTAAGGGGGATTCATCGCAGTATTTT. The V and J genes are TRBV20-1 and TRBJ2-3; tentatively, D is TRBD1 (6 bases). The germline V gene encodes CDR1 DFQATT and CDR2 SNEGSKA (reference sequence). The CDR3 spans 11 residues.

Points on this clonotype: At one of its ends the junction is not consistent with the germline gene, which may arise from a read error. J is TRBJ2-7 and V is TRBV11-1; no definite D call. The germline V gene has CDR1 SGHAT and CDR2 FQDESV (reference sequence). This CDR3 comprises 14 residues. CDR3 loop: CASGLERTFSERYF. The CDR3 region has the DNA TGTGCCAGCGGCTTAGAGAGGACCTTCTCCGAGCGGTACTTC.

This clonotype appeared many times. CDR3 residues: CASSLHSQETQYF. In nucleotides, the CDR3 is TGTGCCAGCAGTTTACACTCCCAAGAGACCCAGTACTTC. J is TRBJ2-5 and V is TRBV28; D gene ambiguous. This CDR3 has 13 residues. CDR1 is MDHEN and CDR2 is SYDVKM in the germline V gene. The ends were cut back, 2 bases at V and 1 base at J, with 5 bases in the middle.

The genes are TRBV24-1 and TRBJ2-1; D assignment may be TRBD1 or TRBD2 (6 bases each). The CDR3 runs 17 residues. Germline V lookup: CDR1 KGHDR, CDR2 SFDVKD. V lost 3 bases and J 0 bases, leaving 14 bases between the germline ends. CDR3 amino acids: CATSDLGGHLSYNEQFF. The CDR3 region has the DNA TGTGCCACCAGTGATCTTGGGGGGCATCTCTCCTACAATGAGCAGTTCTTC.

As concerns this clonotype: A read error may explain this, as a much larger clone is one base away. J is TRBJ1-6 and V is TRBV28, with 8 bases aligning to TRBD1. Germline V CDR1 and CDR2: MDHEN, SYDVKM. The CDR3 has 17 amino acids. The CDR3 is CASTTPPPTGGNSSLHF. CDR3 sequence (DNA): TGTGCCAGCACGACCCCTCCGCCCACAGGGGGGAATTCATCCCTCCACTTT.

To note about this clonotype: An end of the junction differs from the germline gene, which may be a read error. V gene TRBV29-1 combines with J gene TRBJ2-2; perhaps TRBD2 as D (6 bases). CDR1 and CDR2 from the germline V gene are SQVTM and ANQGSEA. This CDR3 is built from 11 residues. The CDR3 region has the DNA TGTAGCGTTGGAGCCACCCGGGAGCTGTTATTT. Residues: CSVGATRELLF.

The sample holds a few counts of this clonotype. The chain employs TRBV4-1 and TRBJ1-6; D uncertain. Germline lookup yields CDR1 MGHRA and CDR2 YSYEKL. V was trimmed by 8 bases and J by 0 bases, leaving 17 bases between them. The CDR3 length is 17 residues. The CDR3 region has the DNA TGCGCCAGCGGCGTAGATAGGGCGAGCTCCTATAATTCACCCCTCCACTTT. This codes for CASGVDRASSYNSPLHF.

For this clonotype: A clone one base away is much larger, so this may be a read error. V usage is TRBV28 and J usage is TRBJ2-1, with D hard to call. CDR3 length equals 14 residues. In germline, CDR1 is MDHEN, CDR2 SYDVKM. Trimming shortened V by 1 base and J by 9 bases, and 13 bases separated the two germline ends. The DNA for the CDR3 is TGTGCCAGCAGTTTATTTTCCGGGTGGGGTGAGCAGTTCTTC. The encoded protein is CASSLFSGWGEQFF. Looking up the rest from reference TRBV28 and TRBJ2-1 gives the full variable domain: DVKVTQSSRYLVKRTGEKVFLECVQDMDHENMFWYRQDPGLGLRLIYFSYDVKMKEKGDIPEGYSVSREKKERFSLILESASTNQTSMYLCASSLFSGWGEQFFGPGTRLTVL.

This clonotype was counted at least ten times. The CDR3 bases are TGTGCCAGCAGTTTATTAGGGGGCTACACCTTC. This codes for CASSLLGGYTF. V gene TRBV12-3 or TRBV12-4 combines with J gene TRBJ1-2; unclear D gene. Trimming shortened V by 2 bases and J by 8 bases, and 6 bases separated the two germline ends. CDR3 size: 11 residues.